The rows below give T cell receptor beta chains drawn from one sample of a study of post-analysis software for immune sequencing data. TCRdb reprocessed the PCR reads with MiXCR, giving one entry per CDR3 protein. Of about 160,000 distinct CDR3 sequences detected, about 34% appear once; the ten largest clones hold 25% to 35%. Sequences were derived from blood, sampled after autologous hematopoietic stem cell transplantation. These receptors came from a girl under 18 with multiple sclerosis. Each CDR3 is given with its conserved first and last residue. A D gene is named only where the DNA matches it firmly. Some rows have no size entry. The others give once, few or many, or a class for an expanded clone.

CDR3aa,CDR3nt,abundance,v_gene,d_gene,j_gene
CASSLADTDTQYF,TGTGCCAGCAGCTTAGCGGACACAGATACGCAGTATTTT,-,TRBV7-8,-,TRBJ2-3
CASFTSIGEQYF,TGTGCCAGCTTTACTAGTATCGGCGAGCAGTACTTC,-,TRBV7-2,-,TRBJ2-7
CATSRATGGGEQDF,TGTGCCACCAGCAGAGCGACAGGGGGCGGCGAGCAGGACTTC,-,TRBV15,TRBD1,TRBJ2-7
CASSDGPGGVNTYEQYF,TGTGCCAGCAGCGATGGCCCCGGAGGAGTCAACACCTACGAGCAGTACTTC,-,TRBV28,-,TRBJ2-7
CSAPRIRSQPPYEQYF,TGCAGTGCTCCCCGAATAAGGAGTCAGCCGCCCTACGAGCAGTACTTC,-,TRBV20-1,-,TRBJ2-7
CASSLGGPLDTQYF,TGTGCCAGCAGTTTAGGGGGTCCTTTGGATACGCAGTATTTT,few,TRBV27,-,TRBJ2-3
CASSLETTNTGELFF,TGCGCCAGCAGCCTAGAGACTACGAACACCGGGGAGCTGTTTTTT,few,TRBV4-1,-,TRBJ2-2
CASRRSSGKPDTQYF,TGTGCCAGCAGACGTTCTAGCGGGAAGCCAGATACGCAGTATTTT,-,TRBV12-3/TRBV12-4,TRBD2,TRBJ2-3
CASSSRHTEAFF,TGTGCCAGCAGCTCCAGGCACACTGAAGCTTTCTTT,-,TRBV11-2,-,TRBJ1-1
CASSSLTGLGNQPQHF,TGTGCCAGCAGTTCCCTGACAGGGCTTGGGAATCAGCCCCAGCATTTT,-,TRBV27,TRBD1,TRBJ1-5
CASSLLAGGANEQFF,TGTGCCAGCAGCCTCCTAGCGGGAGGGGCGAATGAGCAGTTCTTC,few,TRBV5-4,TRBD2,TRBJ2-1
CASSLMAGARGTEAFF,TGTGCCAGCAGTTTAATGGCGGGGGCTCGGGGCACTGAAGCTTTCTTT,-,TRBV28,-,TRBJ1-1
CASSLAAGTEYEQYF,TGCGCCAGCAGCTTGGCCGCAGGGACGGAGTACGAGCAGTACTTC,many,TRBV5-1,-,TRBJ2-7
CASSPSGTGTGGELFF,TGCGCCAGCAGCCCGTCCGGGACAGGAACCGGCGGGGAGCTGTTTTTT,-,TRBV4-1,TRBD1,TRBJ2-2
CASSLVVEMTGELFF,TGTGCCAGCAGCTTAGTTGTAGAGATGACCGGGGAGCTGTTTTTT,few,TRBV11-2,-,TRBJ2-2
CSASFPNEEQFF,TGCAGTGCTTCCTTCCCAAATGAAGAGCAGTTCTTC,-,TRBV20-1,-,TRBJ2-1
CASSEYGWSSYEQYF,TGTGCCAGCAGTGAATATGGCTGGTCCTCCTACGAGCAGTACTTC,-,TRBV2,-,TRBJ2-7
CASSAGGRNEKLFF,TGTGCCAGCAGCGCGGGGGGAAGGAATGAAAAACTGTTTTTT,-,TRBV7-8,-,TRBJ1-4